The sample holds many counts of the clone carrying this T cell receptor beta chain. The source material, RNA transcripts, was used to amplify TCR beta CDR3 regions. First-round RT-PCR targeting the TCR CDR3 was performed with the HTBI primer set. TCRdb processed the multiplex PCR reads anew with MiXCR; each CDR3 protein has one entry. There are 690,000 or so distinct CDR3 sequences in the sample; roughly a sixth occur only once, and about a sixth lies in the top ten. The sample belongs to a study of T cells in Graves' hyperthyroidism and ophthalmopathy. The CDR3 sequence is 16 residues long. With 4 bases removed from V and 2 bases from J, the gap between germline ends came to 14 bases.

The sequence was collected from a woman aged 50 to 60 with Graves' hyperthyroidism that later progressed to Graves' ophthalmopathy. This rearrangement joins TRBV12-3 or TRBV12-4 to TRBJ1-4; D perhaps matches TRBD1 (6 bases). The sequenced material came from blood. CDR3 protein: CASSSPRQVTNEKLFF. The CDR3 nucleotides read TGTGCCAGCAGTTCCCCACGACAGGTCACTAATGAAAAACTGTTTTTT.